This T cell receptor beta chain came from a study of human T cells and chemical hapten exposure. Study results and limitations: Unchanged with DPC sensitization were TCRs above 1 in 1000 frequency.

What the library attached to individual cDNA molecules were unique molecular identifiers. From the 5' RACE reads, TCRdb called clonotypes with MiXCR, one entry per CDR3 protein. The sample yields about 81,000 distinct CDR3 sequences, about 8.4% seen once. This CDR3 is 13 amino acids long. From germline, CDR1 is SEHNR and CDR2 FQNEAQ (reference sequence). Trimming stripped 5 bases from V and 4 bases from J, with 9 bases between. This clonotype was counted many times. Its antigen is not known. Unfractionated whole blood served as the source for total RNA extraction. The rearrangement joins TRBV7-9 to TRBJ1-5; D remains unclear. The TCR comes from a male donor in good health. The CDR3 DNA is TGTGCCAGCAGCCTCGGACCGAATCAGCCCCAGCATTTT. It specifies CASSLGPNQPQHF.